Detailed here is one TCR beta chain. Its antigen is still unknown. Base-call qualities are not available, and no considerably larger clone is one nucleotide away. The sample is drawn from a study of blood T cells in healthy people across ages (dated by TCRdb to the mid-2010s). Study-level background: In model experiments, template switching captured roughly one uniquely barcoded TCR beta cDNA molecule for every two T cells. To track age-related changes in TCR beta repertoire diversity, the study relied on deep sequencing normalized with unique cDNA molecular identifiers. The donors were split into four age groups: young (average around 15 years), middle-aged (39), aged (62) and long-lived (under 85). The study analyzed two additional independent replicas of 1 million unique cDNA reads from the same blood draw for two donors, one aged 18 to 30 and one aged 80 or older. To avoid experimental bias, donors of different ages were randomly spread across the sequencing lanes.

The library was generated by 5' RACE. A second 7 to 11 cycle PCR used a sample-barcoded 5' primer and a J-beta primer mix. Each TCR beta cDNA molecule received a unique molecular identifier from a template-switch 5' adaptor carrying 12 random nucleotides. Each sample yielded at least 2.5 million CDR3-containing paired-end reads. First-strand cDNA synthesis was performed from all RNA using the Mint cDNA synthesis kit, with priming by a TRBC-specific oligonucleotide. Following uracil-DNA glycosylase treatment, all cDNA underwent a first 18-cycle PCR with the universal primers M1SS and BC2_uni_R. As for the original processing: Normalization of each sample was performed by random selection of 1 million high-quality reads, each carrying a distinct molecular identifier. Reads with shared molecular identifiers were discarded instead of being binned into consensus sequences. MiTCR, set to a Q25 quality threshold and the strictest error-elimination algorithm, was used for CDR3 identification, clonotype clustering and error correction. A nonparametric unseen species model with Euler transformation was used to estimate a lower bound on total TCR beta diversity. TCRdb reran the public reads through fastp at Q25 and MiXCR, keeping productive beta chains. One record per CDR3 amino acid sequence lists the most common genes and DNA. The V and J calls here are based on TCRdb, not the publication. The sample table holds roughly 1.9 million distinct CDR3 sequences, of which around 40% were seen once. In total, the top ten clones hold roughly 23% of the sample.

Systemically healthy Caucasian individuals from Russia, 39 in total and aged about 6 to 100 years, were included as donors. Roughly 9.5 milliliters of peripheral blood were drawn from each donor into EDTA-treated Vacutainer tubes. Ficoll-Paque density-gradient centrifugation was used to isolate PBMCs, with at least 7 million obtained per sample. Trizol reagent was used to extract total RNA from the PBMCs, yielding at least 5 micrograms per sample. Naive CD45RAhigh/CD27high T cell percentages were measured by flow cytometry on a PBMC aliquot from every donor. Here is what the overall study found, with its caveats: As age increased, observed TCR beta diversity per million T cells dropped in a roughly linear way, and a significant reduction was already evident by age about 40. Bulk unsorted PBMC profiling prevented conclusive comparison of naive and antigen-experienced compartments. Total diversity estimates from one million sequenced T cells were considered lower bounds and underestimates. The long-lived group showed more naive CD4+ T cells, fewer expanded clones and increased TCR diversity than the aged group, suggesting age selection. Observed TCR beta diversity correlated strongly with the percentage of naive T cells measured by flow cytometry. Because the CMV infection status of the donors was unknown, age-related changes in expanded clonotypes may potentially have been confounded.

V is cut by 8 bases and J by 3 bases, and the space between the germline ends is 16 bases. From the cysteine through the phenylalanine, the CDR3 covers 14 amino acids. Left in the record is the CDR3 DNA by itself, 42 bases read in frame from the first base. This sequence originates from a human donor in good health. What was sequenced was blood. The chain is assembled from TRBV12-3 or TRBV12-4 and TRBJ1-1; TRBD1 is a weak D gene call, 5 bases matching. The DNA reads TGTGCCAGCCGCCTAGCAGGGCGCGACACTGAAGCTTTCTTT. It codes for CASRLAGRDTEAFF.